One and the same sample provided the 15 T cell receptor beta chains below, sequenced in a study of cytomegalovirus exposure and HLA in healthy donors (dated by TCRdb to 2015 to 2018). The library was prepared using the immunoSEQ multiplex PCR assay. The multiplex PCR relied on a mix of 60 forward primers for TCR Vbeta segments and 13 reverse primers for TCR Jbeta segments. TCRdb holds this immuneACCESS table with in-frame rearrangements only. Some clones are missing; in checked studies, unresolved V genes explain under half, and the rest has no known cause. This sample is represented by 150,000 or so clones; about four fifths of them were singletons. Of the sample, 0.77% is held by the ten largest clones. The specimen sequenced was PBMCs. The origin of the receptors is a woman younger than 30 in good health and CMV-seronegative.

V gene TRBV19 combines with J gene TRBJ2-7; TRBD2 agrees at 8 bases. The J segment lost 3 bases and the V segment lost 6 bases, leaving 7 bases of the junction unmatched. Germline V gene data show CDR1 as LNHDA and CDR2 as SQIVND (reference sequence). CDR3 length: 14 residues. This CDR3 reads CASSLSAGGYEQYF. In DNA, the CDR3 is TGTGCCAGTAGCCTTAGTGCGGGGGGCTACGAGCAGTACTTC.

Written as DNA, the CDR3 is TGTGCCAGCAGCTTGGACCCGGGACTAGGGGATACGCAGTATTTT. Its translation: CASSLDPGLGDTQYF. The V gene is TRBV5-6, the J gene TRBJ2-3, with 8 bases lining up with TRBD2. The germline CDR1 and CDR2 sequences are SGHDT and YYEEEE. The CDR3 contains 15 residues. After removal of 0 bases from V and 6 bases from J, the junction contained 6 bases not matched to a gene.

This chain connects TRBV18 to TRBJ2-1, with TRBD1 matching 8 bases. This CDR3 is 15 amino acids long. The germline V gene encodes CDR1 KGHSH and CDR2 LQKENI. V lost 3 bases, J lost 8 bases, and 9 bases stayed unmatched. CDR3 sequence reads: CASSPPGTGSHEQFF. The CDR3 coding sequence is TGTGCCAGCTCACCTCCGGGGACAGGCTCCCATGAGCAGTTCTTC.

This sequence joins TRBV28 and TRBJ2-7; 8 nucleotides agree with TRBD2. Germline-derived CDR1 and CDR2 are MDHEN and SYDVKM. The CDR3 spans 14 residues. Trimming took 4 bases from V and 5 from J; bases not matched to a gene: 7. The CDR3 region has the DNA TGTGCCAGCAGTTCGGCCGGGACTAGAGACGAGCAGTACTTC. Its translation: CASSSAGTRDEQYF. Full variable domain (rest looked up from reference TRBV28 and TRBJ2-7): DVKVTQSSRYLVKRTGEKVFLECVQDMDHENMFWYRQDPGLGLRLIYFSYDVKMKEKGDIPEGYSVSREKKERFSLILESASTNQTSMYLCASSSAGTRDEQYFGPGTRLTVT.

The CDR3 spells CASSPNSGLAGGLEQFF. For the CDR3, the DNA is TGTGCCAGCAGTCCCAATTCCGGACTAGCGGGAGGGCTTGAGCAGTTCTTC. The J gene is TRBJ2-1, the V gene TRBV28; 15 bases are shared with TRBD2. Germline V gene sequence: CDR1 MDHEN, CDR2 SYDVKM. The CDR3 contains 17 residues. The ends lost 5 bases at V and 9 bases at J; junction bases unmatched: 11. The full variable domain, in which reference TRBV28 and TRBJ2-1 provide the parts outside the CDR3, is DVKVTQSSRYLVKRTGEKVFLECVQDMDHENMFWYRQDPGLGLRLIYFSYDVKMKEKGDIPEGYSVSREKKERFSLILESASTNQTSMYLCASSPNSGLAGGLEQFFGPGTRLTVL.

This clone was seen a few times. A junction boundary mismatches the germline segment, possibly from a read error. The chain is built from TRBV5-5 and TRBJ2-4, with 9 bases lining up with TRBD1. CDR3 length: 13 residues. The germline V gene has CDR1 SGHKS and CDR2 YYEKEE (reference sequence). The CDR3 nucleotides are TGTGCCAGCAGCTCTGGGGGGGGGACAGGGAAGGACTTC. Residues: CASSSGGGTGKDF.

The chain employs TRBV18 and TRBJ2-5, with a possible D match to TRBD1 (5 bases). V gave up 2 bases and J gave up 1 base, with 8 bases separating them. Germline V lookup: CDR1 KGHSH, CDR2 LQKENI. The CDR3 is 14 amino acids. CDR3 nucleotides: TGTGCCAGCTCACCAGGGGCAGGCCAAGAGACCCAGTACTTC. This codes for CASSPGAGQETQYF.

J is TRBJ2-7 and V is TRBV6-1; 7 bases are a match to TRBD2. The CDR3 runs to 16 residues. Germline loops: CDR1 MNHNS, CDR2 SASEGT. V lost 4 bases to trimming and J lost 9 bases; unmatched junction nucleotides: 18. The CDR3 reads CASSVGWEGLLKRQYF. DNA of the CDR3: TGTGCCAGCAGTGTAGGCTGGGAGGGCCTGTTAAAGAGGCAGTACTTC.

The chain carries TRBV7-2 and TRBJ2-5, with 7 positions matching TRBD2. CDR3 length: 16 residues. The V and J ends lost 5 bases and 5 bases, in that order; junction bases with no gene match: 14. The germline V gene encodes CDR1 SGHTA and CDR2 FQGNSA. DNA for the CDR3: TGTGCCAGCAGCCTGGGATGGAGAGGGAGGGCGGAGACCCAGTACTTC. It yields the protein CASSLGWRGRAETQYF.

The genes are TRBV10-3 and TRBJ2-3; 10 bases agree with TRBD2. The CDR3 consists of 15 residues. The ends lost 10 bases at V and 0 bases at J; junction bases unmatched: 7. From germline, CDR1 is ENHRY and CDR2 SYGVKD. The CDR3 DNA follows: TGTGCCACCATAAGAGCGGGAGGGAGCACAGATACGCAGTATTTT. Translating gives CATIRAGGSTDTQYF.

The chain recombines TRBV27 with TRBJ2-7; tentative D call: TRBD1 (5 bases). Looked up from germline, CDR1 is MNHEY and CDR2 is SMNVEV (reference sequence). Between the trimmed V and J ends, which lost 1 base and 2 bases, there was a span of 9 bases. The CDR3 loop spans 14 amino acids. Here the CDR3 reads CASSLFQGTYEQYF. CDR3 coding DNA: TGTGCCAGCAGTTTATTCCAGGGCACCTACGAGCAGTACTTC.

CDR3 nucleotide sequence: TGTGCCAGTAGTAAAGGTGGGGAGAGCTCCTACGAGCAGTACTTC. This codes for CASSKGGESSYEQYF. The genes are TRBV19 and TRBJ2-7; TRBD2 might be the D (5 bases). The CDR3 is 15 amino acids. The V and J ends lost 4 bases and 0 bases respectively, with 13 bases between them. Germline V gene sequence: CDR1 LNHDA, CDR2 SQIVND (reference sequence).

The J gene is TRBJ1-2, the V gene TRBV2; 12 bases agree with TRBD1. Germline lookup yields CDR1 SNHLY and CDR2 FYNNEI. This CDR3 has 16 amino acids. V was clipped by 4 bases and J by 7 bases; unmatched bases: 10. The CDR3 coding sequence is TGTGCCAGCAGTGCACTTGAGGGACAGGGGGCGAGTGGCTACACCTTC. Protein product: CASSALEGQGASGYTF.

The chain couples TRBV19 to TRBJ2-7; 10 bases match TRBD2. Germline V gives CDR1 LNHDA, CDR2 SQIVND (reference sequence). This CDR3 spans 13 amino acids. Trimming cost V 5 bases and J 7 bases; bases outside gene matches: 5. The DNA for the CDR3 is TGTGCCAGTAGTCCTAGCGGGAGACGAGAGCAGTACTTC. Translation gives CASSPSGRREQYF.

This rearrangement joins TRBV7-2 to TRBJ2-3; D may be TRBD1 (5 bases). Germline CDR1 and CDR2: SGHTA and FQGNSA. The germline V and J ends were trimmed by 5 bases and 2 bases, with 11 bases remaining between them. The CDR3 has 14 amino acids. CDR3 amino acids: CASSQMDNTDTQYF. The CDR3 coding sequence is TGTGCCAGCAGCCAAATGGACAACACAGATACGCAGTATTTT.